The 20 T cell receptor beta chains presented below share a single source sample, sequenced in a study of T cells after yellow fever vaccination (dated by TCRdb to the late 2010s). The treatment or condition label on this specimen signifies: live attenuated yellow fever vaccine strain. Libraries were built with 5' RACE. TCRdb lists the instrument as Illumina NovaSeq 6000. TCRdb reran the public reads through fastp at Q25 and MiXCR, keeping productive beta chains. Entries are consolidated by CDR3 protein sequence, retaining the most common genes and DNA. Counted in this sample were about 320,000 distinct CDR3 sequences; 3.5% to 4.5% of them appeared once. The top ten clonotypes cover roughly a fifth of the sample. The sample in question was PBMCs, obtained 15 days after the yellow fever booster vaccination. The source of these receptors is a man aged 18-30 years who received the YFV17D yellow fever vaccine.

This clonotype turned up a few times. The rearrangement uses TRBV12-3 or TRBV12-4 and TRBJ1-5; 7 nucleotides align to TRBD1. The CDR3 is made up of 16 amino acids. V was pared by 1 base and J by 7 bases, with 10 bases of the junction left unmatched. The CDR3, as DNA: TGTGCCAGCAGTTTAGGCCAACAGGGGCTGGGCCAGCCCCAGCATTTT. Translation: CASSLGQQGLGQPQHF.

The sample holds many counts of this clonotype. The J gene is TRBJ2-1, the V gene TRBV7-8; 8 bases match TRBD2. V dropped 4 bases and J dropped 3; count of bases not matched to a gene: 8. There are 16 residues in the CDR3. Per the germline V gene, CDR1 is SGHVS and CDR2 is FQNEAQ. CDR3 DNA: TGTGCCAGCAGCTCCTTCGGGGGGGGCCTCTACAATGAGCAGTTCTTC. As protein: CASSSFGGGLYNEQFF.

The chain is built from TRBV6-1 and TRBJ2-3; weak D call: TRBD1 (6 bases). V was shortened by 2 bases and J by 0 bases, with 9 bases between the two germline ends. The CDR3 has 15 residues. The V gene's germline CDR1 is MNHNS and CDR2 SASEGT. Here the CDR3 reads CASSEPGHSTDTQYF. As DNA, the CDR3 is TGTGCCAGCAGTGAACCGGGACACAGCACAGATACGCAGTATTTT.

This clonotype was recorded at least ten times. The CDR3: CASSYGLAPGELFF. CDR3 coding DNA: TGTGCCAGCAGTTACGGACTAGCGCCCGGGGAGCTGTTTTTT. The genes are TRBV6-5 and TRBJ2-2; 9 bases match TRBD2. This CDR3 has 14 residues. Germline V CDR1 and CDR2: MNHEY, SVGAGI. The ends lost 2 bases at V and 6 bases at J; junction bases unmatched: 1.

This clonotype was seen many times. This chain uses TRBV12-3 or TRBV12-4 with TRBJ2-5; D remains unclear. This CDR3 has 14 amino acids. V shed 4 bases and J shed 4 bases, with 13 bases lying between them. CDR3 DNA sequence: TGTGCCAGCAGTTCCTTGGGGTTCGGAGAGACCCAGTACTTC. Translation gives CASSSLGFGETQYF.

This clonotype was observed at least ten times. The chain carries TRBV4-3 and TRBJ1-2; possible D gene TRBD1, 6 bases. Trimming left V 7 bases short and J 4 bases short, with 19 bases between. CDR1 and CDR2 from the germline V gene are LGHNA and YSLEER. The CDR3 extends over 15 amino acids. The CDR3 protein is CASTRQAGDSYGYTF. Written as DNA, the CDR3 is TGCGCCAGCACCCGGCAGGCAGGGGACTCCTATGGCTACACCTTC.

This clonotype has more than one count but fewer than ten. The V gene is TRBV7-9, the J gene TRBJ2-2, with a possible D match to TRBD2 (5 bases). The CDR3 sequence is 15 residues long. Germline CDR1 reads SEHNR; CDR2 reads FQNEAQ (reference sequence). V was shortened by 5 bases and J by 5 bases, with 15 bases between the two germline ends. The CDR3: CASSRTSVETGELFF. CDR3 sequence (DNA): TGTGCCAGCAGCCGCACTAGTGTGGAAACCGGGGAGCTGTTTTTT.

This clonotype was detected only a few times. The genes are TRBV24-1 and TRBJ2-3; TRBD1 matches 9 bases. The germline CDR1 and CDR2 sequences are KGHDR and SFDVKD. This CDR3 has 14 amino acids. J gave up 2 bases and V 7 bases, and 3 bases lay outside the gene matches. CDR3 region: CATRGTGNTDTQYF. The CDR3 bases are TGTGCCACCAGGGGGACAGGGAACACAGATACGCAGTATTTT.

This clonotype has a handful of counts. The CDR3 DNA reads as TGTGCCAGCAGTTACTCGAATCTTCGGCGGTTGAACACTGAAGCTTTCTTT. The encoded protein is CASSYSNLRRLNTEAFF. This chain links TRBV6-2 or TRBV6-3 with TRBJ1-1; no definite D call. The germline V gene has CDR1 MNHEY and CDR2 SVGEGT. The CDR3 spans 17 residues. V lost 0 bases and J lost 0, with 14 bases in between.

The chain combines TRBV10-3 with TRBJ1-1; possible D gene TRBD1, 5 bases. This CDR3 is 12 amino acids long. V lost 7 bases to trimming and J lost 1 base, with 7 bases between them. Germline values: CDR1 ENHRY, CDR2 SYGVKD. DNA of the CDR3: TGTGCCATCATGGGGACGAACACTGAAGCTTTCTTT. Its protein product is CAIMGTNTEAFF.

The CDR3 nucleotides read TGCAGTGCCCTTTGGAACAGCATGAACACTGAAGCTTTCTTT. It encodes CSALWNSMNTEAFF. V usage is TRBV20-1 and J usage is TRBJ1-1, with D unresolved. Per germline, CDR1 DFQATT and CDR2 SNEGSKA (reference sequence). With 6 bases removed from V and 0 bases from J, the gap between germline ends came to 14 bases. The CDR3 length is 14 residues.

This clonotype came up many times. The V gene is TRBV5-5, the J gene TRBJ2-4; 7 bases align to TRBD2. This CDR3 is 13 amino acids long. The J segment lost 7 bases and the V segment lost 5 bases, leaving 6 bases of the junction unmatched. From germline, CDR1 is SGHKS and CDR2 YYEKEE (reference sequence). In nucleotides, the CDR3 is TGTGCCAGCAGAACGGCCGGGGGGAACATTCAGTACTTC. Protein sequence: CASRTAGGNIQYF.

This clonotype was counted at least ten times. The chain joins TRBV5-6 to TRBJ2-3, with 8 bases identical to TRBD2. The CDR3 spans 18 residues. V was clipped by 4 bases and J by 6 bases; unmatched bases: 19. Germline CDR1 SGHDT, CDR2 YYEEEE. The CDR3 sequence is CASSITPGRGVSEDTQYF. In nucleotides, the CDR3 is TGTGCCAGCAGCATCACTCCCGGGCGGGGGGTATCTGAGGATACGCAGTATTTT.

The table lists this clonotype with a count of one. This chain links TRBV7-9 with TRBJ2-3, with a tentative D call TRBD1 (5 bases). The CDR3 loop spans 15 amino acids. Germline values: CDR1 SEHNR, CDR2 FQNEAQ (reference sequence). With 5 bases removed from V and 1 base from J, the gap between germline ends came to 13 bases. CDR3 sequence: CASSPQGTCTDTQYF. CDR3 sequence (DNA): TGTGCCAGCAGCCCCCAGGGAACTTGCACAGATACGCAGTATTTT.

This clonotype was counted only a few times. The genes are TRBV10-3 and TRBJ2-5; 8 positions agree with TRBD1. The germline V gene encodes CDR1 ENHRY and CDR2 SYGVKD. V was clipped by 2 bases and J by 3 bases; unmatched bases: 2. This CDR3 is built from 14 residues. CDR3 bases: TGTGCCATCAGTGAGGGACAGGGTAAAGAGACCCAGTACTTC. Its translation is CAISEGQGKETQYF.

This clonotype showed up many times. The V call is TRBV7-2, the J call TRBJ2-3, with TRBD2 identical over 9 bases. V shed 2 bases and J 2 bases; nucleotides not matched to a gene: 2. This CDR3 region has 15 residues. CDR1 and CDR2 from the germline V gene are SGHTA and FQGNSA. CDR3 DNA sequence: TGTGCCAGCAGCTTACCTAGCGGGGTCACAGATACGCAGTATTTT. This codes for CASSLPSGVTDTQYF.

This clonotype was counted ten times or more. The chain carries TRBV29-1 and TRBJ2-1; D unclear. There are 17 residues in the CDR3. The germline V gene encodes CDR1 SQVTM and CDR2 ANQGSEA. The V and J ends lost 1 base and 0 bases respectively, with 16 bases between them. The CDR3 loop reads CSVEGYRETPSYNEQFF. The CDR3 DNA reads as TGCAGCGTTGAAGGTTACAGAGAGACCCCCTCCTACAATGAGCAGTTCTTC.

At least ten counts were recorded for this clonotype. The CDR3 DNA sequence: TGTGCCAGCAGCCCCATGGGGATTAGCGGGGGGGGCCAAGAGACCCAGTACTTC. Its protein product is CASSPMGISGGGQETQYF. The genes are TRBV7-2 and TRBJ2-5; 11 bases line up with TRBD2. The CDR3 is 18 residues long. The germline V gene encodes CDR1 SGHTA and CDR2 FQGNSA. V gave up 5 bases and J gave up 1 base; unmatched junction bases: 12. The variable domain in full, with the rest retrieved from reference TRBV7-2 and TRBJ2-5, is GAGVSQSPSNKVTEKGKDVELRCDPISGHTALYWYRQSLGQGLEFLIYFQGNSAPDKSGLPSDRFSAERTGGSVSTLTIQRTQQEDSAVYLCASSPMGISGGGQETQYFGPGTRLLVL.

This clonotype was observed a few times. V gene TRBV4-3 combines with J gene TRBJ1-2, with D perhaps matching TRBD1 (6 bases). This CDR3 spans 16 amino acids. CDR1 and CDR2 from the germline V gene are LGHNA and YSLEER. V lost 3 bases to trimming and J lost 0 bases, with 14 bases between them. The CDR3, as DNA: TGCGCCAGCAGCCACCTTGGACAGCCTGCTAACTATGGCTACACCTTC. It specifies CASSHLGQPANYGYTF.

The chain combines TRBV28 with TRBJ2-1, with D unresolved. CDR1 is MDHEN and CDR2 is SYDVKM in the germline V gene. The CDR3 has 13 amino acids. With 3 bases removed from V and 9 bases from J, the gap between germline ends came to 12 bases. CDR3 sequence reads: CASSFSGIGEQFF. DNA for the CDR3: TGTGCCAGCAGTTTCTCCGGAATCGGTGAGCAGTTCTTC.